These 4 T cell receptor beta chains came from one sample sequenced in a study of T cells in Graves' hyperthyroidism and ophthalmopathy. RNA transcripts served as the template for amplifying TCR beta CDR3 regions. The TCR CDR3 was amplified in a first-round RT-PCR using the HTBI primer set. TCRdb analysed the multiplex PCR reads with MiXCR anew, one entry per CDR3 protein. The sample holds hundreds of thousands of distinct CDR3 sequences, approximately 13% seen once. The sample comprised blood. The receptors derive from a woman between 18 and 29 years old with Graves' hyperthyroidism.

The V and J genes are TRBV9 and TRBJ2-2, with D uncertain. The CDR3 extends over 14 amino acids. Germline loops: CDR1 SGDLS, CDR2 YYNGEE. V was clipped by 0 bases and J by 3 bases, with 6 bases between them. The chain's CDR3 is CASSVASDTGELFF. CDR3 nucleotides: TGTGCCAGCAGCGTAGCCAGTGACACCGGGGAGCTGTTTTTT.

This clonotype showed up just a few times. The chain is built from TRBV27 and TRBJ1-3; possibly TRBD1 for D (5 bases). CDR3 length: 15 residues. Trimming stripped 6 bases from V and 0 bases from J, with 12 bases between. Per the germline V gene, CDR1 is MNHEY and CDR2 is SMNVEV (reference sequence). The CDR3 is CASSRDRSSGNTIYF. CDR3 nucleotide sequence: TGTGCCAGCAGCCGGGACCGAAGCTCTGGAAACACCATATATTTT.

The sample holds many counts of this clonotype. The CDR3 coding sequence is TGTGCCAGCTCCCCCACTGAGGTTCGCCATCAGCCCCAGCATTTT. It specifies CASSPTEVRHQPQHF. V and J are TRBV18 and TRBJ1-5; D ambiguous. Germline CDR1 reads KGHSH; CDR2 reads LQKENI. CDR3 length: 15 amino acids. Deletions cut 6 bases from V and 5 bases from J, with 17 bases between.

This CDR3 reads CATSCRQGRTF. The CDR3 DNA is TGTGCCACCTCCTGTCGACAGGGGCGGACCTTC. The chain joins TRBV6-1 to TRBJ1-2; 8 nucleotides align to TRBD1. V lost 10 bases, J lost 14 bases, and 12 bases stayed unmatched. The CDR3 consists of 11 residues. Per the germline V gene, CDR1 is MNHNS and CDR2 is SASEGT.